This TCR beta chain comes out of a study of beta chain features in type 1 diabetes listed by TCRdb under 2018. For the wider study: Mean age, gender distribution, total cell number and subset yield did not differ between patients and healthy donors. Naive and central memory subsets were obtained from all 30 or so donors, but regulatory and stem cell-like memory subsets were isolated from only 8 patients and about 8 healthy donors. The study compared TCRB repertoires of sorted circulating CD4+ T cell subsets between recently diagnosed type 1 diabetes patients and matched healthy donors. A total of roughly 100 million sorted cells were examined across all samples, and a strong correlation was observed between cell number per subset and RNA yield.

Remarks on this clone: The clone's antigen remains unknown. Base qualities were left out, and no much larger clone turns up one base away.

From each donor, a single peripheral blood sample of about 120 mL on average was drawn into heparinised tubes. A BD FACSAria II and a panel including CD45RO, CCR7, CD25, CD127, CD95 and CD27 were used to sort naive, central memory, regulatory and stem cell-like memory CD4+ T cells. Purity was above 95% for every sorted population. Right away, PBMCs were isolated by Lymphoprep density gradient centrifugation and were stained directly, with no culture step. To minimize batch effects, samples were stained and sorted in pairs, one healthy donor with one patient per experiment. The entire isolated RNA was reverse transcribed using the High Capacity cDNA Reverse Transcription Kit, and thus expressed TCRB transcripts were sequenced. Deep immunoSEQ sequencing was applied to naive, central memory and regulatory T cell samples, giving an average of about 3.7 million total reads per sample. Sorted cells were lysed in RLT buffer, and RNA was extracted using DNase-treated RNeasy Micro or Mini kits according to cell number. Each cell subset was processed on its own to prevent cross-contamination, while patient and healthy donor samples were processed together. The immunoSEQ multiplex PCR was used to amplify TCRB sequences from cDNA, yielding 87-bp fragments that span the CDR3 region. Sequencing of the amplicons was done on the Illumina HiSeq platform. As for the original processing: Synthetic template baselines were used to correct PCR bias computationally, reads within Hamming distance 2 were collapsed together, and singletons that could not be merged were discarded. Reads were aligned to IMGT to assign V, D and J genes, CDR3 length, and insertions or deletions at six rearrangement sites. Within each subset, clonotype counts were normalized to the number of sorted cells before true diversity and Gini coefficients were calculated with the tcR R package. The overlap coefficient, calculated on TCRB nucleotide sequences, was used to measure repertoire sharing. Out-of-frame TCRB sequences from naive cells were analyzed to stand in for the pre-selection repertoire. TCRdb retrieved this table from immuneACCESS and kept in-frame rearrangements only. Not all clones are present; in checked studies, unresolved V genes account for under half, and no reason is known for the remainder. Clone size and V and J calls were adopted from that table, with D and trimming inferred from the DNA. Within this sample are 350,000 to 450,000 clones, with roughly 12% of them counted one time only. The ten largest clonotypes hold roughly 0.0097% of the sample.

From the cysteine up to the phenylalanine, the CDR3 has a length of 14 residues. The retained sequence is limited to the CDR3, 42 bases, with the frame set at the first base. Based on the germline V gene, the CDR1 and CDR2 sequences are SQVTM and ANQGSEA. The junction carries 12 bases between V and J, which are trimmed by 5 bases and 1 base respectively. Study-wide findings and limitations: Because the HLA sub-analyses included only small numbers of individuals, any influence of HLA type on TCRB rearrangement was left unresolved. A moderate but significant shortening of TCRB CDR3 length was observed in type 1 diabetes patients in all four CD4+ subsets. Sequencing cDNA rather than genomic DNA could over-represent highly expressing activated cells, although activation and CD3 levels did not differ between groups. Naive, central memory and regulatory TCRB repertoires appeared to be more alike among patients than among healthy donors. Patients with type 1 diabetes made fewer insertions and deleted more nucleotides at VDJ recombination sites, implying thymic rearrangement abnormalities. Shorter templates might have been favored by PCR, but patient and control samples were amplified and corrected together, so both groups would have been affected equally by any skew.

The chain links TRBV29-1 with TRBJ1-5, with no confident D gene call. The source material was naive CD4+ T cells from blood. The cell subset or site label on this specimen signifies: true naive CD4+ T cells. The sequence was obtained from a young woman with type 1 diabetes. The CDR3 corresponds to CSVSGLGSNQPQHF. The DNA sequence is TGCAGCGTTAGTGGGCTTGGGAGCAATCAGCCCCAGCATTTT.